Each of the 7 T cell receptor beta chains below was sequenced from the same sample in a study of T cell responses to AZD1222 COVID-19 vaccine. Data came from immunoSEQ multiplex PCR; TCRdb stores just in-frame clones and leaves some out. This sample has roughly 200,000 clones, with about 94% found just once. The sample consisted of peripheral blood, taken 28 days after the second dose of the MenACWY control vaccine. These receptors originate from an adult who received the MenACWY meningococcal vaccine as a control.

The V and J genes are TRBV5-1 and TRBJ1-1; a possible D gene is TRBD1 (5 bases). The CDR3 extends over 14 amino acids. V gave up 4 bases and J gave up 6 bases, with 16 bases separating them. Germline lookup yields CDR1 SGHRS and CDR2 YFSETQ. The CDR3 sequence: CASSPRYRRSEAFF. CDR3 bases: TGCGCCAGCAGCCCCCGCTACAGGCGGTCTGAAGCTTTCTTT.

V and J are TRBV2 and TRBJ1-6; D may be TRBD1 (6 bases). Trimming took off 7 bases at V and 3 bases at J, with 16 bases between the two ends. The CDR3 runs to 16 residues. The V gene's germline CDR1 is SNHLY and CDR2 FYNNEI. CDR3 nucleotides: TGTGCCAGCATATCGGCAGGGGCTCTCTATAATTCACCCCTCCACTTT. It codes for CASISAGALYNSPLHF.

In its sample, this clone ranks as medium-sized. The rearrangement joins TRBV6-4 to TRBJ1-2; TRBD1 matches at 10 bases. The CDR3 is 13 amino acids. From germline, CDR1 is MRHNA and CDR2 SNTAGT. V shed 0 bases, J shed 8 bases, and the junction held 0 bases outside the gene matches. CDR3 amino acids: CASSDSTGGGYTF. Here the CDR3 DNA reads TGTGCCAGCAGTGACTCGACAGGGGGCGGCTACACCTTC.

The CDR3 sequence: CASSETFTAEAFF. In DNA form, the CDR3 reads TGTGCCAGCAGTGAGACGTTCACGGCTGAAGCTTTCTTT. The genes are TRBV2 and TRBJ1-1, with unresolved D. The V end lost 3 bases, the J end lost 6 bases, and 11 bases lay between the germline ends. This CDR3 spans 13 amino acids. Germline assignment: CDR1 SNHLY and CDR2 FYNNEI. The full variable domain, in which reference TRBV2 and TRBJ1-1 provide the parts outside the CDR3, is EPEVTQTPSHQVTQMGQEVILRCVPISNHLYFYWYRQILGQKVEFLVSFYNNEISEKSEIFDDQFSVERPDGSNFTLKIRSTKLEDSAMYFCASSETFTAEAFFGQGTRLTVV.

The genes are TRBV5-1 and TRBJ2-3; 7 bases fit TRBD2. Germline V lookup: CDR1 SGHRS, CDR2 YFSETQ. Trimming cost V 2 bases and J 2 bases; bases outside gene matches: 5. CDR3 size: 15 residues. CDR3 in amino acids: CASSFERDITDTQYF. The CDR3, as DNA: TGCGCCAGCAGCTTCGAGCGGGATATCACAGATACGCAGTATTTT.

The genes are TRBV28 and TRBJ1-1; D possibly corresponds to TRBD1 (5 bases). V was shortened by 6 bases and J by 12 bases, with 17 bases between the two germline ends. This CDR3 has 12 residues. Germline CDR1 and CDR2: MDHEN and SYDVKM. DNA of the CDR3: TGTGCCAGCAGCACCGGAGGGGTCCCTCCTTTCTTT. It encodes CASSTGGVPPFF.

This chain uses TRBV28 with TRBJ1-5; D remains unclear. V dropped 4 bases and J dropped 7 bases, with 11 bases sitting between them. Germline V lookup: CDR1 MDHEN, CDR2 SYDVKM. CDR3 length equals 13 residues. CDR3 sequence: CASSSGVGQPQHF. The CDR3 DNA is TGTGCCAGCAGTTCTGGGGTGGGACAGCCCCAGCATTTT. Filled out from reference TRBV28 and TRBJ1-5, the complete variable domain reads DVKVTQSSRYLVKRTGEKVFLECVQDMDHENMFWYRQDPGLGLRLIYFSYDVKMKEKGDIPEGYSVSREKKERFSLILESASTNQTSMYLCASSSGVGQPQHFGDGTRLSIL.